This T cell receptor (beta chain) was observed in a study of cytotoxic CD8 clonotypes in ibrutinib-treated CLL. Study-level information: Response sampling occurred after a median around eleven months of treatment (range 6 to 36).

Study results and limitations: The times at which samples were taken varied between sustained-remission and progressing patients. Higher circulating CD8+ T-cell counts strongly accompanied higher baseline clonality, above age-matched healthy donors.

Here immunoSEQ multiplex PCR was the method, and the copy in TCRdb shows in-frame clones only, minus some. The table shows fewer than 85,000 clones, with 79% occurring only once. Worth noting for this clone: Its antigen is not known.

Sample: PBMCs, taken after 12 months of ibrutinib treatment. The receptor was isolated from a human donor with chronic lymphocytic leukemia.

The CDR3 here is CATRGRGDTGELFF. DNA of the CDR3: TGTGCCACCCGGGGACGGGGGGACACCGGGGAGCTGTTTTTT. This sequence joins TRBV6-5 and TRBJ2-2, with 7 bases matching TRBD2. The CDR3 totals 14 residues. From germline, CDR1 is MNHEY and CDR2 SVGAGI. Losses at the gene ends were 10 bases for V and 3 bases for J; bases not matched to a gene: 8.